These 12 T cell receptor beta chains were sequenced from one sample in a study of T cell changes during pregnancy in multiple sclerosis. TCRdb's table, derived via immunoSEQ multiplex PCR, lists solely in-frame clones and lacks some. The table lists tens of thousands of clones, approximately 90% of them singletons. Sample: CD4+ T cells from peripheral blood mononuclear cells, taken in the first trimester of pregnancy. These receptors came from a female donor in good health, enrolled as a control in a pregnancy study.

The CDR3 sequence is CASSPTWRGVMETQYF. The CDR3 DNA reads as TGTGCCAGCAGCCCGACGTGGCGGGGGGTAATGGAGACCCAGTACTTC. This chain joins TRBV27 and TRBJ2-5, with TRBD2 identical over 8 bases. CDR3 size: 16 residues. CDR1 and CDR2 from the germline V gene are MNHEY and SMNVEV (reference sequence). Germline trimming cut 6 bases from V and 5 bases from J; bases unmatched to any gene: 14.

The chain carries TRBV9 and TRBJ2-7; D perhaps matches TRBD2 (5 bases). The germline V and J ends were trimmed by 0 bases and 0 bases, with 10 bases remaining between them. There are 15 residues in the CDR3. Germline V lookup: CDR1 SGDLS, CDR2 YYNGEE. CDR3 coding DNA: TGTGCCAGCAGCGTAGGAGCGGAGAGCTCCTACGAGCAGTACTTC. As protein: CASSVGAESSYEQYF.

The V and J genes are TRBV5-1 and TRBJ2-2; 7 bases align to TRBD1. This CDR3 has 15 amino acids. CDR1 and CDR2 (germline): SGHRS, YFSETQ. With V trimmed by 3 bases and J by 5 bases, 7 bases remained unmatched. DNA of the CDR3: TGCGCCAGCAGCTCCACAGGGGATTGGACCGGGGAGCTGTTTTTT. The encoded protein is CASSSTGDWTGELFF.

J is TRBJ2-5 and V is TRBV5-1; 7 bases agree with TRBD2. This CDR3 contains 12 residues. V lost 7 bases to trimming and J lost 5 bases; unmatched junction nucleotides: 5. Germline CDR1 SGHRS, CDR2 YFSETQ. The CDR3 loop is CASSSGVETQYF. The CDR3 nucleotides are TGCGCCAGCTCAAGCGGGGTTGAGACCCAGTACTTC.

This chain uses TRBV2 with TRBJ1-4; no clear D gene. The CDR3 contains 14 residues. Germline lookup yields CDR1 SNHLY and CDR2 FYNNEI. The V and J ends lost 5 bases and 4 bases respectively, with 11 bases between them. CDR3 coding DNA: TGTGCCAGCAGTACCTACCAAGATAATGAAAAACTGTTTTTT. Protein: CASSTYQDNEKLFF.

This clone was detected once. CDR3 in DNA: TGTGCCATCTACGGACAGGGGGCTGGCTACACCTTC. Protein product: CAIYGQGAGYTF. The gene calls are TRBV10-3 and TRBJ1-2, with 11 bases lining up with TRBD1. This CDR3 contains 12 residues. Per germline, CDR1 ENHRY and CDR2 SYGVKD. The V and J ends lost 8 bases and 7 bases, in that order; junction bases with no gene match: 3.

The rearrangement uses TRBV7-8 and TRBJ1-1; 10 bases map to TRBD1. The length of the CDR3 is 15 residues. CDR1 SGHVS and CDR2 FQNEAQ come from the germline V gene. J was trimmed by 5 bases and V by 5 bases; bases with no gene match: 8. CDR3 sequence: CASSQRTGGNTEAFF. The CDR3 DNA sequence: TGTGCCAGCAGCCAACGGACAGGGGGAAATACTGAAGCTTTCTTT.

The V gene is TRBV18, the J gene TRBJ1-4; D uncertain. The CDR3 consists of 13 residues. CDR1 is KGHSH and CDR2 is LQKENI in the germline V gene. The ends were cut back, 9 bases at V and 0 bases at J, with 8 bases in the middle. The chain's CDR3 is CASHIATNEKLFF. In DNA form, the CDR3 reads TGTGCCAGTCACATTGCAACTAATGAAAAACTGTTTTTT.

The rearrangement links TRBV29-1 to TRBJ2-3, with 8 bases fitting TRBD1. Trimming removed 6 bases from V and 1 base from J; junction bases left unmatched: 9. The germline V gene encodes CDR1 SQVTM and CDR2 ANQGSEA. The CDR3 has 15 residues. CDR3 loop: CSVVDRGAGTDTQYF. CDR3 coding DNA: TGCAGCGTCGTAGACAGGGGCGCTGGCACAGATACGCAGTATTTT.

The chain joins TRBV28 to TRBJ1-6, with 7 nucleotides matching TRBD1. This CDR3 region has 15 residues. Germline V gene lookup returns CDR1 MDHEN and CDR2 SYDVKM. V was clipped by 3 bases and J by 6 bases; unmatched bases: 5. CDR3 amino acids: CASSLWDSLNSPLHF. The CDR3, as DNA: TGTGCCAGCAGTTTGTGGGACAGCCTTAATTCACCCCTCCACTTT.

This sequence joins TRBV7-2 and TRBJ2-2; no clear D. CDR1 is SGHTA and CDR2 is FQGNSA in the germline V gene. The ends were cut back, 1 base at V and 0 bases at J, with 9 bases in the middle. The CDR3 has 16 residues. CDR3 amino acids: CASSLVAPANTGELFF. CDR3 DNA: TGTGCCAGCAGCTTAGTGGCACCCGCGAACACCGGGGAGCTGTTTTTT.

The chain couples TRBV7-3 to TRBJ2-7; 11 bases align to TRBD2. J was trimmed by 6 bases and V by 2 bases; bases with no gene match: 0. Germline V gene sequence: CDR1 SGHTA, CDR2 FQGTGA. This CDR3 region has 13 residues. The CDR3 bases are TGTGCCAGCAGCTTAGGACTAGCGGGCGAGCAGTACTTC. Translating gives CASSLGLAGEQYF.